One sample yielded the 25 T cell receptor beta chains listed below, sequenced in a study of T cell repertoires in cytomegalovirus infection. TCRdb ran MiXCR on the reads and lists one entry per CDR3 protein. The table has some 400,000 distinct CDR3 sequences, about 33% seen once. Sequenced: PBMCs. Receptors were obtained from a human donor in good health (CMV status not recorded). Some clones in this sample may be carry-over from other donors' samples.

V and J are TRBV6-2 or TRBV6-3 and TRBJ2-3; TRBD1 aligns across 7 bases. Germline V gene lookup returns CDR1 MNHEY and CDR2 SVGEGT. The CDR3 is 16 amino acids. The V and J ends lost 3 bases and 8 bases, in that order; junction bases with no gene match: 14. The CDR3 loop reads CASSYKSGQSRGTQYF. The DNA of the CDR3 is TGTGCCAGCAGTTATAAATCGGGACAGTCGCGAGGTACGCAGTATTTT.

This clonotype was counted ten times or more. In DNA, the CDR3 is TGTGCCAGCAGCTTATCGGGAAACACCATATATTTT. The encoded protein is CASSLSGNTIYF. This rearrangement joins TRBV7-2 to TRBJ1-3; no firm D call. Between the trimmed V and J ends, which lost 2 bases and 4 bases, there was a span of 3 bases. The germline gives CDR1 SGHTA, CDR2 FQGNSA. The CDR3 covers 12 residues.

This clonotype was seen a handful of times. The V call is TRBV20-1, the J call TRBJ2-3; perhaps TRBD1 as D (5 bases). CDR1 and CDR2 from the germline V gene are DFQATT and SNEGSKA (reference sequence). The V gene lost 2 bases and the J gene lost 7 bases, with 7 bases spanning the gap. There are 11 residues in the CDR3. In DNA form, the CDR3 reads TGCAGTGCTAGACAGGGTAATACGCAGTATTTT. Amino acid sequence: CSARQGNTQYF.

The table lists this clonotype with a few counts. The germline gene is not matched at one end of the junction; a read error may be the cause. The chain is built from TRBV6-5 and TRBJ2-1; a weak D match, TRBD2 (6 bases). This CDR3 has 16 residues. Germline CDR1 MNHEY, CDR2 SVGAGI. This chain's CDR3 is CASSYLRGAGKVEQFF. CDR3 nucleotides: TGTGCCAGCAGCTACTTACGGGGCGCGGGAAAGGTGGAGCAGTTCTTC.

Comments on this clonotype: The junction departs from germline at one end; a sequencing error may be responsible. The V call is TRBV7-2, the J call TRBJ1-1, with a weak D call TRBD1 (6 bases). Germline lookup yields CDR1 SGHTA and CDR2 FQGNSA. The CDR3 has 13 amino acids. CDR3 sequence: CASRVGWDTDAVF. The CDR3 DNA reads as TGTGCCAGCAGAGTGGGGTGGGACACTGACGCTGTCTTT.

CDR3 in amino acids: CSALLIGDSTDTQYF. The CDR3 nucleotides are TGCAGTGCCCTCCTAATAGGGGACAGCACAGATACGCAGTATTTT. The V gene is TRBV20-1, the J gene TRBJ2-3; D is tentatively TRBD1 or TRBD2 (5 bases each). CDR1 is DFQATT and CDR2 is SNEGSKA in the germline V gene (reference sequence). The CDR3 is made up of 15 amino acids. V dropped 6 bases and J dropped 0 bases, with 16 bases sitting between them.

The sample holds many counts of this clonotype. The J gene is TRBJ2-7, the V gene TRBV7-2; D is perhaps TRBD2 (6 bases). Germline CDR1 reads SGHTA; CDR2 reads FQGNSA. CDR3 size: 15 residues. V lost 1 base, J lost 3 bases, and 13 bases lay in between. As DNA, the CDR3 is TGTGCCAGCAGCTTAGGGTCGGGCGGGGACTACGAGCAGTACTTC. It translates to CASSLGSGGDYEQYF.

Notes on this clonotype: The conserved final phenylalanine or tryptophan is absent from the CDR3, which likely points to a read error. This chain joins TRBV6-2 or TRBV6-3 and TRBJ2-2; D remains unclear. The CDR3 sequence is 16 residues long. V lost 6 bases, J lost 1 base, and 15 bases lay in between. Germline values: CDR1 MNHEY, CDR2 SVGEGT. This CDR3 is CASRPSKNMNTGELFV. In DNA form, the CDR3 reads TGTGCCAGCAGGCCCTCCAAGAATATGAACACCGGGGAGCTGTTTGTT.

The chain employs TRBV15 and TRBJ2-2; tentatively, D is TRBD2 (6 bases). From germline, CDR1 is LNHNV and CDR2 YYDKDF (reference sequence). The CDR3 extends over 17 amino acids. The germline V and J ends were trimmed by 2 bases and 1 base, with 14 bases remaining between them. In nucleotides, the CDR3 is TGTGCCACCAGCAGAATTAGCGGCGCAGGGAACACCGGGGAGCTGTTTTTT. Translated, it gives CATSRISGAGNTGELFF.

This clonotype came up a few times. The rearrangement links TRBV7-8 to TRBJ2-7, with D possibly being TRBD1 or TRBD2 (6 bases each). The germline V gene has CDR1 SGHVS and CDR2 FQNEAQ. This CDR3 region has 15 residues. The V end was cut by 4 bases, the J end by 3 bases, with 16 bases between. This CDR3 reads CASSSLRDIHYEQYF. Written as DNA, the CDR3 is TGTGCCAGCAGCTCACTGCGGGACATTCACTACGAGCAGTACTTC.

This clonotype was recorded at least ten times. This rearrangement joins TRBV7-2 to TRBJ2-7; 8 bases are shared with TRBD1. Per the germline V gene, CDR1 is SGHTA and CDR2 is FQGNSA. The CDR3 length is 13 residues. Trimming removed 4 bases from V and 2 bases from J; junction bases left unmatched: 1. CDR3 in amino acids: CASSWTGPYEQYF. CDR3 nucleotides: TGTGCCAGCAGCTGGACAGGGCCCTACGAGCAGTACTTC.

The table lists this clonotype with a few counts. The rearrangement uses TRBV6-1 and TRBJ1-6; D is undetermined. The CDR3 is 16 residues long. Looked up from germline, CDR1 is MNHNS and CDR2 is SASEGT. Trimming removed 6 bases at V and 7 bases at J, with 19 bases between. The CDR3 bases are TGTGCCAGCAGGGCCTGGGGTCCTCTAGGGAATTCACCCCTCCACTTT. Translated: CASRAWGPLGNSPLHF.

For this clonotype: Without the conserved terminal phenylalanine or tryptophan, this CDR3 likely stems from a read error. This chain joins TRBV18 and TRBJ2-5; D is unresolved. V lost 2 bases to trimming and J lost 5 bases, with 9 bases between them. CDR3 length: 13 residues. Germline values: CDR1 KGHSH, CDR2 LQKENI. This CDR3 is CASSPGIGETQYS. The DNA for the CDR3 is TGTGCCAGCTCACCAGGTATCGGCGAGACCCAGTACTCC.

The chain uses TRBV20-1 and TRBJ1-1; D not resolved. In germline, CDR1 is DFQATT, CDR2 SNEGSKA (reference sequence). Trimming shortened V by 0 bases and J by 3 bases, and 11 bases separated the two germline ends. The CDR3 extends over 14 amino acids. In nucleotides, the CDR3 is TGCAGTGCTAGAGATGGACGGAGGGACACTGAAGCTTTCTTT. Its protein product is CSARDGRRDTEAFF.

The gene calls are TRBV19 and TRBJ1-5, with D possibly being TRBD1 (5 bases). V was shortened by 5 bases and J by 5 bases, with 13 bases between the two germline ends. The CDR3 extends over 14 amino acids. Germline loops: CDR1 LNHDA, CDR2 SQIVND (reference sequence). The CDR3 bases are TGTGCCAGTAGTCCGGGGTTGGGGGATCAGCCCCAGCATTTT. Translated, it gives CASSPGLGDQPQHF. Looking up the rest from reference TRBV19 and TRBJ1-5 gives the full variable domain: DGGITQSPKYLFRKEGQNVTLSCEQNLNHDAMYWYRQDPGQGLRLIYYSQIVNDFQKGDIAEGYSVSREKKESFPLTVTSAQKNPTAFYLCASSPGLGDQPQHFGDGTRLSIL.

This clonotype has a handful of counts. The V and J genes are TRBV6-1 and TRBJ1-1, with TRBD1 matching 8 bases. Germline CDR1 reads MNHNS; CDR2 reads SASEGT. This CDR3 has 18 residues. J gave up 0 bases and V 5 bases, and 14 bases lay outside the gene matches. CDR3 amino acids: CASSQTGGHKIMNTEAFF. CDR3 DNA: TGTGCCAGCAGTCAAACAGGGGGGCACAAAATCATGAACACTGAAGCTTTCTTT.

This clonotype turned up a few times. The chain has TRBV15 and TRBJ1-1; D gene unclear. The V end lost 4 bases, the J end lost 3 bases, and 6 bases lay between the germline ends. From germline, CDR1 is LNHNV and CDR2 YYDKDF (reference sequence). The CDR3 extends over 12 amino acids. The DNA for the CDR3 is TGTGCCACCAGCATGGTTGACACTGAAGCTTTCTTT. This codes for CATSMVDTEAFF.

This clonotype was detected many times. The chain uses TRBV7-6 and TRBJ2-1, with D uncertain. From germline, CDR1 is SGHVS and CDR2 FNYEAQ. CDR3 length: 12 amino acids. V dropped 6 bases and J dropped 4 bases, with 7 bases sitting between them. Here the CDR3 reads CASSFGYNEQFF. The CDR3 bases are TGTGCCAGCAGTTTTGGTTACAATGAGCAGTTCTTC.

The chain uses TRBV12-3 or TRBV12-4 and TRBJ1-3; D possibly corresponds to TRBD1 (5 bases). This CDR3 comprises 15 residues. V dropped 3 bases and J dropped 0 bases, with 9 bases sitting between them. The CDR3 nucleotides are TGTGCCAGCAGTTTGGGGCCAGTCTCTGGAAACACCATATATTTT. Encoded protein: CASSLGPVSGNTIYF.

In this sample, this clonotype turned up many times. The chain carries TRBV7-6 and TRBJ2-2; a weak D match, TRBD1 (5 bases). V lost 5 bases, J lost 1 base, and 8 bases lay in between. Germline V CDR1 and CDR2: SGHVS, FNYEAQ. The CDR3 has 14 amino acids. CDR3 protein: CASSRGQNTGELFF. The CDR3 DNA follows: TGTGCCAGCAGCCGTGGACAGAACACCGGGGAGCTGTTTTTT.

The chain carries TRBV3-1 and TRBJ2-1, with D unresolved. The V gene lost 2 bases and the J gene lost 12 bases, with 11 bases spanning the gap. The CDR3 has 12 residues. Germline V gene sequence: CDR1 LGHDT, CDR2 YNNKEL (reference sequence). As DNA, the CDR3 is TGTGCCAGCAGCCAAAAGACCTATGGGCAGTTCTTC. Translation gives CASSQKTYGQFF.

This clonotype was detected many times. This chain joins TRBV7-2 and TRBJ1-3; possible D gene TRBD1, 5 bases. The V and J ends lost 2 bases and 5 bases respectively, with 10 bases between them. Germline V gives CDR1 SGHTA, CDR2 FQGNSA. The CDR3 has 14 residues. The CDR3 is CASSLQGNRNTIYF. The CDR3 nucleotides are TGTGCCAGCAGCTTACAGGGAAATCGAAACACCATATATTTT.

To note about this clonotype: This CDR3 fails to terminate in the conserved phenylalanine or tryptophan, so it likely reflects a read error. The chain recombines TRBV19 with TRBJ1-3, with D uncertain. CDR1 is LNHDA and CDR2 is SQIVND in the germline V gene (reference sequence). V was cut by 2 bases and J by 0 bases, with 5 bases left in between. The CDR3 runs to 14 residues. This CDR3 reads CASSITISGNTIYL. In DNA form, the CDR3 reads TGTGCCAGTAGTATAACAATCTCTGGAAACACCATATATTTG.

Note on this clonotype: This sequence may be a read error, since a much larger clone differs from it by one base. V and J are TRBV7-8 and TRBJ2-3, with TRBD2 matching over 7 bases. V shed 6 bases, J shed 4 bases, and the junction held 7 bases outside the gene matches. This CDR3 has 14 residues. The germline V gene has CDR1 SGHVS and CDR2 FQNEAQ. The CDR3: CASSGGDQADTQYF. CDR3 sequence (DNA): TGTGCCAGCAGTGGGGGGGACCAAGCAGATACGCAGTATTTT.

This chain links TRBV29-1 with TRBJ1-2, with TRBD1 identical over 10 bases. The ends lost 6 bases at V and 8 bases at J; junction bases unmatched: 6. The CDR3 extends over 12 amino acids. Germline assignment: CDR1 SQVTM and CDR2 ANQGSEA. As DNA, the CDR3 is TGCAGCGTACACTGGACAGGGGGAGGCTACACCTTC. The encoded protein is CSVHWTGGGYTF.